Listed here are 27 T cell receptor beta chains from one sample, sequenced in a study of Ad26.COV2.S vaccination and SARS-CoV-2 variants (dated by TCRdb to about 2021). Read against the paper, the sample's treatment or condition label means: around 19 received Ad26.COV2.S at low or high dose, single or two shots; roughly five received placebo; per-sample allocation not given. Repertoires of vaccine and placebo recipients were sequenced from samples collected on day 63 after the first injection. To prepare the library, the immunoSEQ multiplex PCR assay was applied. The table was pulled from immuneACCESS by TCRdb, which kept in-frame rearrangements only. Such tables lose some clones; where checked, under half of the loss comes from unresolved V genes, and the rest has no known cause. The sample has some 340,000 clones on record, 70% to 90% of them singletons. The biggest ten clones account for 2% to 2.5% of the sample.

Specimen: peripheral blood, collected in a trial of Ad26.COV2.S vaccine versus placebo. The receptor set was obtained from a person between 18 and 60 years old who received the Ad26.COV2.S COVID-19 vaccine or a placebo.

This sequence joins TRBV9 and TRBJ2-3; TRBD2 matches 10 bases. The CDR3 is made up of 15 amino acids. Germline V gene lookup returns CDR1 SGDLS and CDR2 YYNGEE. V gave up 3 bases and J gave up 7 bases; unmatched junction bases: 8. For the CDR3, the DNA is TGTGCCAGCAGCGCGAGCGGGGGGGGCGTGAATACGCAGTATTTT. This codes for CASSASGGGVNTQYF.

The chain carries TRBV7-9 and TRBJ1-5; D gene unclear. This CDR3 contains 14 residues. Per the germline V gene, CDR1 is SEHNR and CDR2 is FQNEAQ (reference sequence). Trimming stripped 4 bases from V and 3 bases from J, with 10 bases between. Here the CDR3 reads CASSSLSNNQPQHF. CDR3 sequence (DNA): TGTGCCAGCAGCTCCTTATCAAACAATCAGCCCCAGCATTTT.

V and J are TRBV7-2 and TRBJ1-6; 9 bases match TRBD1. The V and J ends lost 5 bases and 13 bases, in that order; junction bases with no gene match: 9. The CDR3 contains 14 residues. Per the germline V gene, CDR1 is SGHTA and CDR2 is FQGNSA. CDR3 nucleotide sequence: TGTGCCAGCAGCCCAAGGGACAGGGCGCTTCCCCTCCACTTT. Translation: CASSPRDRALPLHF.

V usage is TRBV6-5 and J usage is TRBJ2-6, with D uncertain. CDR1 and CDR2 (germline): MNHEY, SVGAGI. The CDR3 is made up of 15 amino acids. V was shortened by 1 base and J by 4 bases, with 8 bases between the two germline ends. The CDR3 loop reads CASSYLTRGANVLTF. The CDR3 nucleotides are TGTGCCAGCAGTTACTTAACTCGAGGGGCCAACGTCCTGACTTTC.

This clone was seen once. The V gene is TRBV7-2, the J gene TRBJ2-7, with TRBD1 matching over 7 bases. J lost 3 bases, V lost 3 bases, and 5 bases had no gene match. The CDR3 runs to 14 residues. Germline V gene lookup returns CDR1 SGHTA and CDR2 FQGNSA. The CDR3 loop is CASSFRGSLYEQYF. The CDR3 DNA reads TGTGCCAGCAGCTTCAGGGGGTCCCTCTACGAGCAGTACTTC.

The chain couples TRBV30 to TRBJ1-4, with D uncertain. This CDR3 is built from 14 residues. Trimming took off 0 bases at V and 4 bases at J, with 9 bases between the two ends. The germline CDR1 and CDR2 sequences are GTSNPN and SVGIG (reference sequence). CDR3 protein: CAWSVGRSNEKLFF. CDR3 DNA: TGTGCCTGGAGTGTAGGGCGGAGTAATGAAAAACTGTTTTTT.

The rearrangement links TRBV28 to TRBJ2-7; 9 bases are a match to TRBD1. CDR3 length: 13 amino acids. Germline CDR1 is MDHEN and CDR2 is SYDVKM. V shed 6 bases and J 4 bases; nucleotides not matched to a gene: 4. The CDR3 region has the DNA TGTGCCAGCAGCTGGACAGGGGTTTACGAGCAGTACTTC. It codes for CASSWTGVYEQYF.

The chain carries TRBV9 and TRBJ1-3, with TRBD1 matching 7 bases. V gave up 2 bases and J gave up 0 bases; unmatched junction bases: 5. This CDR3 is 16 amino acids long. Germline V gene sequence: CDR1 SGDLS, CDR2 YYNGEE. CDR3 nucleotides: TGTGCCAGCAGCGTTGAAGGGGGCTTCTCTGGAAACACCATATATTTT. It is translated as CASSVEGGFSGNTIYF.

The rearrangement joins TRBV5-1 to TRBJ1-2; 9 bases match TRBD1. CDR3 length: 13 residues. The germline CDR1 and CDR2 sequences are SGHRS and YFSETQ. Losses at the gene ends were 2 bases for V and 7 bases for J; bases not matched to a gene: 3. The CDR3 here is CASSFSDRGGYTF. CDR3 DNA sequence: TGCGCCAGCAGCTTTTCGGACAGGGGTGGCTACACCTTC.

The V gene is TRBV7-2, the J gene TRBJ2-5; D is unclear. Germline V CDR1 and CDR2: SGHTA, FQGNSA. The CDR3 has 16 amino acids. Trimming took off 3 bases at V and 5 bases at J, with 19 bases between the two ends. The CDR3 here is CASSFNSPLVGETQYF. CDR3 nucleotides: TGTGCCAGCAGCTTTAACTCCCCCCTAGTGGGGGAGACCCAGTACTTC.

This sequence joins TRBV27 and TRBJ1-5; D is unresolved. This CDR3 is 13 amino acids long. V was cut by 5 bases and J by 0 bases, with 5 bases left in between. The germline CDR1 and CDR2 sequences are MNHEY and SMNVEV (reference sequence). The CDR3 bases are TGTGCCAGCAGTCCAATTAGCAATCAGCCCCAGCATTTT. Its protein product is CASSPISNQPQHF.

V gene TRBV10-2 combines with J gene TRBJ1-1; D possibly corresponds to TRBD1 (5 bases). Trimming removed 2 bases from V and 1 base from J, with 8 bases in between. The germline V gene encodes CDR1 WSHSY and CDR2 SAAADI. The CDR3 has 14 residues. The DNA of the CDR3 is TGCGCCAGCAGTGAGAACAGGAAGAACACTGAAGCTTTCTTT. Its translation: CASSENRKNTEAFF.

This clone was detected only once. In DNA form, the CDR3 reads TGTGCCAGCAGTTTTAGACTTAACTATGGCTACACCTTC. This gives the protein CASSFRLNYGYTF. V usage is TRBV12-3 or TRBV12-4 and J usage is TRBJ1-2, with D unclear. The CDR3 consists of 13 residues. Trimming shortened V by 3 bases and J by 1 base, and 6 bases separated the two germline ends.

The chain is built from TRBV7-6 and TRBJ2-7; the D gene is possibly TRBD2 (5 bases). The V gene's germline CDR1 is SGHVS and CDR2 FNYEAQ. V lost 2 bases, J lost 5 bases, and 16 bases lay in between. The CDR3 consists of 15 residues. The CDR3 loop reads CASSLMDFGVDEQYF. CDR3 in DNA: TGTGCCAGCAGCTTAATGGACTTTGGGGTGGACGAGCAGTACTTC.

The chain is built from TRBV12-5 and TRBJ2-5; 7 bases line up with TRBD2. The junction had 10 bases not matched to a gene; V was cut back by 2 bases and J by 4 bases. Looked up from germline, CDR1 is LGHNT and CDR2 is FRNRAP. CDR3 length: 16 amino acids. The CDR3 DNA reads as TGTGCTAGTGGTTTGTTTTCCCGACTAGCTGGAGAGACCCAGTACTTC. Translation: CASGLFSRLAGETQYF.

V is TRBV2 and J is TRBJ2-3; tentative D call: TRBD2 (5 bases). The CDR3 is 14 residues long. CDR1 SNHLY and CDR2 FYNNEI come from the germline V gene. Trimming took 7 bases from V and 5 from J, leaving 16 bases between them. CDR3 nucleotide sequence: TGTGCCAGCAATCCCGGAGGTGATTTAGATACGCAGTATTTT. This sequence encodes CASNPGGDLDTQYF.

This clone was counted once. V and J are TRBV28 and TRBJ1-5; tentative D call: TRBD1 (5 bases). V was trimmed by 3 bases and J by 4 bases, leaving 16 bases between them. Per germline, CDR1 MDHEN and CDR2 SYDVKM. The CDR3 is made up of 16 amino acids. The CDR3 sequence: CASSLVGTGINQPQHF. The CDR3 nucleotides read TGTGCCAGCAGTTTGGTCGGGACGGGAATTAATCAGCCCCAGCATTTT.

The chain is built from TRBV5-8 and TRBJ2-7, with 10 bases identical to TRBD1. The CDR3 covers 13 residues. Germline CDR1 reads SGHTS; CDR2 reads YDEGEE. V lost 5 bases and J lost 4; bases outside the gene matches: 3. In nucleotides, the CDR3 is TGTGCCAGCAGAGACAGGGGGCAATACGAGCAGTACTTC. It encodes CASRDRGQYEQYF.

The chain links TRBV5-1 to TRBJ2-5; the D call may be TRBD1 or TRBD2 (6 bases each). Germline lookup yields CDR1 SGHRS and CDR2 YFSETQ. This CDR3 is built from 14 residues. Between the trimmed V and J ends, which lost 2 bases and 8 bases, there was a span of 16 bases. The CDR3 DNA follows: TGCGCCAGCAGCTTCGGGGGCGCCGGGGTAACCCAGTACTTC. Protein sequence: CASSFGGAGVTQYF.

This clone was counted a few times. The chain carries TRBV7-3 and TRBJ2-2; possibly TRBD1 for D (6 bases). Per germline, CDR1 SGHTA and CDR2 FQGTGA. This CDR3 is 14 amino acids long. V was trimmed by 2 bases and J by 7 bases, leaving 11 bases between them. The CDR3 coding sequence is TGTGCCAGCAGCTTAGGCACAGGGTTCGGGGAGCTGTTTTTT. It translates to CASSLGTGFGELFF.

This clone was detected only once. The V call is TRBV25-1, the J call TRBJ1-6; 7 bases are shared with TRBD1. Trimming cost V 7 bases and J 7 bases; bases outside gene matches: 7. The CDR3 has 14 residues. The germline V gene encodes CDR1 MGHDK and CDR2 SYGVNS. The CDR3 nucleotides read TGTGCCAGCAAAGAGACAGGGAGGAATTCACCCCTCCACTTT. This sequence encodes CASKETGRNSPLHF.

This chain links TRBV3-1 (or the pseudogene TRBV3-2) with TRBJ1-2, with D unresolved. This CDR3 spans 13 amino acids. Trimming shortened V by 5 bases and J by 5 bases, and 12 bases separated the two germline ends. CDR1 is LGHDT, CDR2 YNNKEL, per germline (reference sequence). The CDR3 sequence: CASSYMVGYGYTF. CDR3 sequence (DNA): TGTGCCAGCAGCTATATGGTGGGGTATGGCTACACCTTC.

The V call is TRBV5-4, the J call TRBJ1-5; possibly TRBD1 for D (5 bases). The CDR3 totals 14 residues. Germline V gene lookup returns CDR1 SGHNT and CDR2 YYREEE (reference sequence). The ends were cut back, 0 bases at V and 6 bases at J, with 10 bases in the middle. The CDR3 is CASSLGGSGQPQHF. CDR3 nucleotide sequence: TGTGCCAGCAGCTTGGGGGGGTCAGGTCAGCCCCAGCATTTT.

The rearrangement links TRBV5-3 to TRBJ1-6; D remains unclear. TRBV5-3 is given ORF status, its function remaining uncertain. CDR3 size: 17 residues. The V end was cut by 0 bases, the J end by 0 bases, with 10 bases between. The CDR3 DNA reads as TGTGCCAGAAGCTTGGCTTGGGGAAGCTCCTATAATTCACCCCTCCACTTT. Its protein is CARSLAWGSSYNSPLHF.

This rearrangement joins TRBV28 to TRBJ1-1; D possibly corresponds to TRBD1 (5 bases). The CDR3 runs to 14 residues. Germline lookup yields CDR1 MDHEN and CDR2 SYDVKM. With 3 bases removed from V and 4 bases from J, the gap between germline ends came to 12 bases. DNA for the CDR3: TGTGCCAGCAGTTTCCGAGGGGTACGCACTGAAGCTTTCTTT. Translating gives CASSFRGVRTEAFF.

This chain links TRBV11-2 with TRBJ1-3, with D perhaps TRBD1 (6 bases). The germline V and J ends were trimmed by 5 bases and 2 bases, with 13 bases remaining between them. CDR3 length equals 15 residues. Germline lookup yields CDR1 SGHAT and CDR2 FQNNGV. CDR3 protein: CASSRTTGTGNTIYF. In nucleotides, the CDR3 is TGTGCCAGCAGCCGTACAACAGGGACTGGAAACACCATATATTTT.

The rearrangement uses TRBV2 and TRBJ1-2, with D possibly TRBD1 on 5 matching bases. Trimming stripped 8 bases from V and 8 bases from J, with 24 bases between. The CDR3 is 15 amino acids. The V gene's germline CDR1 is SNHLY and CDR2 FYNNEI. In DNA, the CDR3 is TGTGCCAGCGCGGGGCAGGGAACCCCATTTGAGGGCTACACCTTC. Translation: CASAGQGTPFEGYTF.